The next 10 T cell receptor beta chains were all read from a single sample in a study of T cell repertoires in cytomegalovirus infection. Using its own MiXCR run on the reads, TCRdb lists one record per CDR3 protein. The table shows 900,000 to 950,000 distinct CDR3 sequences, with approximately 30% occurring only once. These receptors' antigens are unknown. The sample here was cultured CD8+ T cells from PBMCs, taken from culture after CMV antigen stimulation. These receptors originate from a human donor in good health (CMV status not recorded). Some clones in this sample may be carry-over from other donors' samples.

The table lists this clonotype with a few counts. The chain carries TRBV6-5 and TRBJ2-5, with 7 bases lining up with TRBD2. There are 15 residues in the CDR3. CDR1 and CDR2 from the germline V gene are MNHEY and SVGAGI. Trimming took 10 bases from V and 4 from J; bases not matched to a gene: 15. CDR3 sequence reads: CATRGGGGDGETQYF. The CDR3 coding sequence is TGTGCCACCCGCGGCGGGGGAGGGGATGGAGAGACCCAGTACTTC.

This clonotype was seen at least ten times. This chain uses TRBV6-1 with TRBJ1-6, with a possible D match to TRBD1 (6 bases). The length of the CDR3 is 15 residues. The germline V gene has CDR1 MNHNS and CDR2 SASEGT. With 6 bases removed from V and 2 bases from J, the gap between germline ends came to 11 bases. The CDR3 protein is CASRRGETYNSPLHF. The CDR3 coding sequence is TGTGCCAGCAGGAGGGGGGAAACCTATAATTCACCCCTCCACTTT.

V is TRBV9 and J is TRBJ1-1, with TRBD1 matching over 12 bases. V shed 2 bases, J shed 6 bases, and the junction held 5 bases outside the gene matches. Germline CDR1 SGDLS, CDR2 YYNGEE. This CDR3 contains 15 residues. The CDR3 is CASSVDGTGGPEAFF. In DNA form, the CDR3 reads TGTGCCAGCAGCGTTGACGGGACAGGGGGCCCTGAAGCTTTCTTT.

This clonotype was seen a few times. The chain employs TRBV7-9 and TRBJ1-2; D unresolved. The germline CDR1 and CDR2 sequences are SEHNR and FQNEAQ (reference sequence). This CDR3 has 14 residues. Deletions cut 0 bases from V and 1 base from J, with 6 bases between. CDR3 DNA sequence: TGTGCCAGCAGCTTAGCGACTGATAACTATGGCTACACCTTC. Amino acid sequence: CASSLATDNYGYTF.

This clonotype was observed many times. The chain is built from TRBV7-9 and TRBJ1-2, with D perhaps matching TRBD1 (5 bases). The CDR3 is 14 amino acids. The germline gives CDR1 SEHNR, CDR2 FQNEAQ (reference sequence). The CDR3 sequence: CAIRGTPANYGYTF. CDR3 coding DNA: TGTGCAATCCGCGGGACGCCGGCTAACTATGGCTACACCTTC. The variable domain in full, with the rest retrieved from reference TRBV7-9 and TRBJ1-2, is DTGVSQNPRHKITKRGQNVTFRCDPISEHNRLYWYRQTLGQGPEFLTYFQNEAQLEKSRLLSDRFSAERPKGSFSTLEIQRTEQGDSAMYLCAIRGTPANYGYTFGSGTRLTVV.

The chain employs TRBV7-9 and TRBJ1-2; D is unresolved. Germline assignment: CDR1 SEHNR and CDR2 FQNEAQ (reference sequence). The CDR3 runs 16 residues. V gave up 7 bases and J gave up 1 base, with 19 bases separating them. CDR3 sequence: CASIRSGTDFNYGYTF. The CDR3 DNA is TGTGCCAGCATTAGGTCAGGAACGGATTTTAACTATGGCTACACCTTC.

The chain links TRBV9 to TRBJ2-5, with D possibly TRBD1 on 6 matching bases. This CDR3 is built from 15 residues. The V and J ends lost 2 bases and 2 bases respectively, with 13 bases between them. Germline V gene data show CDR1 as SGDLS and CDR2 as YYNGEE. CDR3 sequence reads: CASSVGQTRQETQYF. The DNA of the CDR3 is TGTGCCAGCAGCGTCGGACAGACACGTCAAGAGACCCAGTACTTC.

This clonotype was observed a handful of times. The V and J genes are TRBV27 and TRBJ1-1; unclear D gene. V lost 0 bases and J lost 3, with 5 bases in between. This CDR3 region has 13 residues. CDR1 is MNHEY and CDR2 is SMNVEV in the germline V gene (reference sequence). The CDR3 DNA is TGTGCCAGCAGTTTATCGATGGACACTGAAGCTTTCTTT. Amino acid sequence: CASSLSMDTEAFF.

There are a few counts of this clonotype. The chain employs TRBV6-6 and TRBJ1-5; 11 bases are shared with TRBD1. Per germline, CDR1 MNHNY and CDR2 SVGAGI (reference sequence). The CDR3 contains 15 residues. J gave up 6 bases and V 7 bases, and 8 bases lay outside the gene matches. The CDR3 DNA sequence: TGTGCCAGCACCCGGGACAGGGGGGAGATTCAGCCCCAGCATTTT. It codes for CASTRDRGEIQPQHF.

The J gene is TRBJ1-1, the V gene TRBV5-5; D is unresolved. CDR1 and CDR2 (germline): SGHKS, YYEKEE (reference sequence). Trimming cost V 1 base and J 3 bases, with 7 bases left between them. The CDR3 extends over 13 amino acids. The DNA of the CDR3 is TGTGCCAGCAGCTTGCTCGGGGACACTGAAGCTTTCTTT. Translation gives CASSLLGDTEAFF.